The present T cell receptor (beta chain) was sequenced within a study of CD8 T cells in ankylosing spondylitis (dated 2017 in TCRdb). Regarding the research as a whole: The study profiled T cell receptor beta repertoires in healthy donors and ankylosing spondylitis patients to find disease-linked TCR variants. The whole study cohort included over a hundred healthy donors and 25 ankylosing spondylitis patients. Peripheral blood was sampled, and synovial fluid was additionally collected from ankylosing spondylitis patients.

This clonotype showed up many times. This receptor's antigen is unknown. No base quality values were provided; no much bigger clone lies one nucleotide off. Per the germline V gene, SGHVS is the CDR1 and FQNEAQ is the CDR2. V loses 5 bases of germline sequence and J loses 1 base, and the interval between the two ends is 15 bases. The cysteine opens and the phenylalanine closes a CDR3 of 16 amino acids. Here the CDR3 DNA is all that survives: 48 bases in frame from base 1. The run used an Illumina HiSeq 2500. Quantitative 5'-RACE with molecular barcodes was used to prepare TCR beta libraries. Regarding the original processing steps: Disease-linked TCR variants were identified with a new computational method built on a probabilistic model of VDJ rearrangement. The public reads were run again by TCRdb, first through fastp at Q25 and then through MiXCR, and only productive beta chains were kept. CDR3 protein sequences are deduplicated, and each keeps its most common genes and DNA. The V and J calls, along with clone size, are taken from TCRdb and not from the paper's own processing. This sample comprises approximately 130,000 distinct CDR3 sequences, about 10% of them detected only once. Of the sample, less than 5% falls within the top ten clones.

The full study reports these points: The disease-linked clones were reported as significantly enriched in matched synovial fluid samples from ankylosing spondylitis patients. Some TCR beta motif variants had previously been reported in synovial fluid and blood of reactive arthritis patients, which suggested common disease-initiation mechanisms. Blood from ankylosing spondylitis patients appeared to be characterized by a TCR beta motif composed of roughly 8 highly homologous amino acid variants. The disease-linked clones showed a CD8+ phenotype and occurred at relatively low frequencies in peripheral blood.

The sample consisted of blood, either unsorted or a sorted T cell fraction (not recorded which). The receptor comes from a female donor with ankylosing spondylitis or in good health (not recorded which). This chain is built from TRBV7-8 and TRBJ1-5, with the D gene call left open. The sequence in DNA is TGTGCCAGCAGCCCCGCGGTGGGCTTCAGCAATCAGCCCCAGCATTTT. Translated, this gives CASSPAVGFSNQPQHF.